This T cell receptor (beta chain) was sequenced for a study of regulatory T cells in long-lasting Graves disease. A note on this clonotype: Antigen specificity is unknown.

Study-wide findings and caveats: TRBV28, TRBJ1-2 and TRBJ2-5 were segments that persistent disease favored.

Investigators prepared the TCR beta libraries by applying iRepertoire HTBI primers and Arm-PCR of CDR3 regions. TCRdb re-called the multiplex PCR reads through MiXCR, storing one row per CDR3 protein. The table lists 350,000 to 450,000 distinct CDR3 sequences, roughly 25% of them singletons. The time point is: persistent/refractory GD, antithyroid drugs over 5 years with positive TRAb. Construction of the TCR library relied on RNA isolated from PBMCs. Patients were enrolled at an endocrinology department in Xi'an, China. EDTA tubes received approximately 9 milliliters of collected peripheral blood. J lost 6 bases, V lost 4 bases, and 4 bases had no gene match. The CDR3 length is 13 residues. Germline V gene data show CDR1 as SGHRS and CDR2 as YFSETQ.

This sample comprised peripheral blood mononuclear cells (PBMCs), obtained when the disease was refractory, from a patient treated with antithyroid drugs. J is TRBJ1-1 and V is TRBV5-1; TRBD1 aligns across 9 bases. The origin of this receptor is a woman aged 40 to 50 with Graves disease. The DNA of the CDR3 is TGCGCCAGCAGCAGACAGGGGGGGGCTGAAGCTTTCTTT. It encodes CASSRQGGAEAFF.